One sample yielded the 19 T cell receptor beta chains listed below, sequenced in a study of OX40 agonist ivuxolimab in advanced cancers. Sequencing was performed with immunoSEQ multiplex PCR; in TCRdb, only in-frame clones are kept and a portion is missing. The data contain approximately 82,000 clones, around 87% of them singletons. Sequences were derived from CD4+ or CD8+ T cells sorted from blood, sampled in a trial of the OX40 agonist ivuxolimab. The receptors stem from an adult with an advanced solid tumor such as melanoma, head and neck, liver or kidney cancer.

This clone was counted only a few times. It is unclear where the CDR3 begins or ends on the DNA, so no DNA is shown, and the CDR3 is as TCRdb lists it. The genes are TRBV12-1 and TRBJ1-2; the D call in the table, TRBD1, was not verified against the DNA. TRBV12-1 has pseudogene status. Ends included, the CDR3 has 14 residues. The CDR3 sequence: CASSFGTGAHGYTF.

The chain joins TRBV21-1 to TRBJ1-1. TRBV21-1 is deemed a pseudogene. CDR3 length: 13 amino acids. This CDR3 is CASGGVEGDEAFF. The CDR3, as DNA: TGTGCCAGCGGTGGGGTGGAGGGAGATGAAGCTTTCTTT.

V usage is TRBV18 and J usage is TRBJ1-2, with D uncertain. Germline CDR1 is KGHSH and CDR2 is LQKENI. V gave up 3 bases and J gave up 1 base, with 21 bases separating them. The CDR3 is 18 amino acids. The CDR3, as DNA: TGTGCCAGCTCACCCCTAACCCCGGCGGGTCGGGATAACTATGGCTACACCTTC. It yields the protein CASSPLTPAGRDNYGYTF.

The chain recombines TRBV27 with TRBJ1-4; possible D gene TRBD1, 6 bases. CDR1 is MNHEY and CDR2 is SMNVEV in the germline V gene (reference sequence). Trimming removed 1 base from V and 8 bases from J, with 11 bases in between. The CDR3 has 14 amino acids. The CDR3 bases are TGTGCCAGCAGTTTATTCCGGGGGGCGGAAAAACTGTTTTTT. Translating gives CASSLFRGAEKLFF.

The CDR3 region has the DNA TGTGCCAGCAGCCCCAGACTAGTTGACATTCAGTACTTC. It encodes CASSPRLVDIQYF. The rearrangement links TRBV9 to TRBJ2-4; possibly TRBD2 for D (6 bases). The CDR3 covers 13 residues. Trimming removed 4 bases at V and 8 bases at J, with 13 bases between. The germline V gene encodes CDR1 SGDLS and CDR2 YYNGEE.

The J gene is TRBJ2-7, the V gene TRBV4-1; D unclear. Trimming left V 1 base short and J 2 bases short, with 12 bases between. The CDR3 is 15 residues long. Per germline, CDR1 MGHRA and CDR2 YSYEKL. CDR3 bases: TGCGCCAGCAGCCAAGGCCCGGCCGAGGCCTACGAGCAGTACTTC. It is translated as CASSQGPAEAYEQYF.

This clone was seen just once. DNA of the CDR3: TGTGCCAGCAGCAGAGCGGGACAGAATAACACTGAAGCTTTCTTT. This translates into CASSRAGQNNTEAFF. The rearrangement joins TRBV5-4 to TRBJ1-1, with 7 bases fitting TRBD1. The V gene's germline CDR1 is SGHNT and CDR2 YYREEE (reference sequence). J lost 2 bases, V lost 4 bases, and 8 bases had no gene match. The CDR3 has 15 residues.

The V gene is TRBV4-1, the J gene TRBJ2-3; 7 bases agree with TRBD2. Germline values: CDR1 MGHRA, CDR2 YSYEKL. The J segment lost 6 bases and the V segment lost 4 bases, leaving 4 bases of the junction unmatched. There are 13 residues in the CDR3. This chain's CDR3 is CASSLGAGDTQYF. The CDR3 DNA reads TGCGCCAGCAGCCTCGGAGCGGGGGATACGCAGTATTTT.

J is TRBJ1-6 and V is TRBV28; possibly TRBD1 for D (6 bases). The length of the CDR3 is 12 residues. V was shortened by 8 bases and J by 9 bases, with 11 bases between the two germline ends. CDR1 and CDR2 (germline): MDHEN, SYDVKM. CDR3 DNA: TGTGCCAGCTGGGGGCGGAGTTCACCCCTCCACTTT. Amino acid sequence: CASWGRSSPLHF.

This chain joins TRBV19 and TRBJ1-4; no clear D gene. Germline CDR1 LNHDA, CDR2 SQIVND (reference sequence). Trimming stripped 5 bases from V and 0 bases from J, with 13 bases between. This CDR3 contains 16 residues. The CDR3 protein is CASSLRFVATNEKLFF. The CDR3 DNA is TGTGCCAGTAGTCTCCGTTTTGTTGCAACTAATGAAAAACTGTTTTTT.

This clone was seen just once. V and J are TRBV4-3 and TRBJ1-1, with unresolved D. This CDR3 is built from 15 residues. V lost 0 bases to trimming and J lost 2 bases, with 10 bases between them. CDR1 is LGHNA, CDR2 YSLEER, per germline. The DNA for the CDR3 is TGCGCCAGCAGCCAAGAACCACAACCTAACACTGAAGCTTTCTTT. It codes for CASSQEPQPNTEAFF.

This clone was seen just once. The V and J genes are TRBV19 and TRBJ2-1; unclear D gene. Trimming shortened V by 0 bases and J by 7 bases, and 10 bases separated the two germline ends. Germline loops: CDR1 LNHDA, CDR2 SQIVND (reference sequence). The CDR3 is made up of 14 amino acids. Here the CDR3 DNA reads TGTGCCAGTAGTATAGAACAGATTGGGAATGAGCAGTTCTTC. Encoded protein: CASSIEQIGNEQFF.

V is TRBV11-2 and J is TRBJ1-2, with a possible D match to TRBD1 (5 bases). Trimming stripped 2 bases from V and 2 bases from J, with 18 bases between. The CDR3 has 17 residues. CDR1 SGHAT and CDR2 FQNNGV come from the germline V gene. The DNA of the CDR3 is TGTGCCAGCAGCTTACTCCGGCGGGGCCGGGGGAACTATGGCTACACCTTC. Translation: CASSLLRRGRGNYGYTF.

The genes are TRBV6-5 and TRBJ2-1, with 10 bases aligning to TRBD1. V lost 4 bases, J lost 4 bases, and 1 base stayed unmatched. Germline V gene lookup returns CDR1 MNHEY and CDR2 SVGAGI. This CDR3 has 14 amino acids. The CDR3 DNA is TGTGCCAGCAGTTCGGGACAGGGGTACAATGAGCAGTTCTTC. As protein: CASSSGQGYNEQFF.

The J gene is TRBJ1-6, the V gene TRBV14, with D hard to call. V dropped 5 bases and J dropped 7 bases, with 15 bases sitting between them. Germline V gene lookup returns CDR1 SGHDN and CDR2 FVKESK. There are 15 residues in the CDR3. CDR3 nucleotides: TGTGCCAGCAGCAATGGAATAGCGGGGAATTCACCCCTCCACTTT. Its translation is CASSNGIAGNSPLHF.

This chain uses TRBV4-1 with TRBJ2-5; 11 positions match TRBD2. Per germline, CDR1 MGHRA and CDR2 YSYEKL. There are 16 residues in the CDR3. Losses at the gene ends were 0 bases for V and 7 bases for J; bases not matched to a gene: 7. This CDR3 reads CASSQDPGLAAGTQYF. Written as DNA, the CDR3 is TGCGCCAGCAGCCAAGACCCGGGACTAGCGGCGGGGACCCAGTACTTC.

V usage is TRBV27 and J usage is TRBJ1-5, with a weak D call TRBD1 (5 bases). This CDR3 comprises 15 residues. V lost 3 bases and J lost 2, with 11 bases in between. Germline values: CDR1 MNHEY, CDR2 SMNVEV (reference sequence). Here the CDR3 DNA reads TGTGCCAGCAGTTTGGGGGGAGCGGGCAATCAGCCCCAGCATTTT. It is translated as CASSLGGAGNQPQHF.

This chain links TRBV19 with TRBJ2-1; 9 bases fit TRBD2. The CDR3 sequence is 15 residues long. V shed 4 bases, J shed 4 bases, and the junction held 5 bases outside the gene matches. Germline-derived CDR1 and CDR2 are LNHDA and SQIVND (reference sequence). The CDR3: CASSTLAGRYNEQFF. The CDR3 nucleotides are TGTGCCAGTAGTACTCTAGCGGGGCGGTACAATGAGCAGTTCTTC.

Here the CDR3 DNA reads TGTGCCAGCAGCTTCGGTAGGGACAATGAGCAGTTCTTC. Protein: CASSFGRDNEQFF. The chain employs TRBV7-6 and TRBJ2-1; D gene unclear. Trimming took 3 bases from V and 5 from J, leaving 8 bases between them. Germline CDR1 SGHVS, CDR2 FNYEAQ. The CDR3 extends over 13 amino acids.